This passage covers 8 T cell receptor beta chains from one sample sequenced in a study of blood T cell repertoires in COVID-19. Assay used: immunoSEQ multiplex PCR; TCRdb lists only in-frame clones, some missing. The repertoire holds fewer than 40,000 clones, with 75% to 90% as singletons. The specimen was peripheral blood. Receptors were obtained from a man in his fifties or sixties with active COVID-19.

The chain couples TRBV6-8 to TRBJ1-5; D is unclear. The CDR3 extends over 13 amino acids. V was cut by 8 bases and J by 1 base, with 9 bases left in between. Germline loops: CDR1 MNHGY, CDR2 SAAAGT. CDR3 nucleotide sequence: TGTGCCAGCGGCCTGCGGAGCAATCAGCCCCAGCATTTT. Translating gives CASGLRSNQPQHF.

This sequence joins TRBV16 and TRBJ1-2; 9 bases line up with TRBD1. Germline-derived CDR1 and CDR2 are KGHSY and FQNENV. This CDR3 region has 14 residues. V was pared by 1 base and J by 8 bases, with 5 bases of the junction left unmatched. CDR3: CASSQWTGEEGYTF. The CDR3 bases are TGTGCCAGCAGCCAATGGACAGGGGAAGAAGGCTACACCTTC.

The genes are TRBV25-1 and TRBJ1-4, with D unclear. CDR1 is MGHDK and CDR2 is SYGVNS in the germline V gene. V shed 6 bases and J shed 8 bases, with 19 bases lying between them. The CDR3 has 15 amino acids. The CDR3 loop reads CASSSEGAPAEKLFF. CDR3 in DNA: TGTGCCAGCAGCTCTGAGGGAGCGCCGGCAGAAAAACTGTTTTTT.

The chain has TRBV19 and TRBJ2-7; TRBD2 aligns across 8 bases. With V trimmed by 4 bases and J by 3 bases, 11 bases remained unmatched. The germline gives CDR1 LNHDA, CDR2 SQIVND (reference sequence). The CDR3 has 16 residues. CDR3: CASSRTAGDNDYEQYF. The CDR3 DNA follows: TGTGCCAGTAGTAGGACAGCGGGGGATAACGACTACGAGCAGTACTTC.

The chain joins TRBV19 to TRBJ2-3, with D uncertain. Trimming took 7 bases from V and 1 from J, leaving 15 bases between them. This CDR3 spans 15 amino acids. Germline CDR1 is LNHDA and CDR2 is SQIVND (reference sequence). The CDR3: CASNPTEKRTDTQYF. CDR3 bases: TGTGCCAGTAACCCCACAGAGAAGCGCACAGATACGCAGTATTTT.

In this sample, this clone turned up once. V gene TRBV2 combines with J gene TRBJ2-1, with TRBD2 identical over 7 bases. The CDR3 contains 12 residues. CDR1 and CDR2 from the germline V gene are SNHLY and FYNNEI. Trimming cost V 8 bases and J 7 bases; bases outside gene matches: 5. CDR3 protein: CASAGLVNEQFF. The CDR3 DNA follows: TGTGCCAGCGCCGGACTAGTGAATGAGCAGTTCTTC.

The chain joins TRBV2 to TRBJ2-5; 9 positions match TRBD2. The CDR3 has 15 amino acids. CDR1 and CDR2 (germline): SNHLY, FYNNEI. Trimming removed 3 bases from V and 4 bases from J; junction bases left unmatched: 6. The CDR3 here is CASSDVGAGGETQYF. In DNA form, the CDR3 reads TGTGCCAGCAGTGATGTGGGAGCGGGGGGAGAGACCCAGTACTTC.

The sample holds one count of this clone. This sequence joins TRBV7-2 and TRBJ2-4, with 8 bases aligning to TRBD1. CDR3 size: 15 residues. Germline lookup yields CDR1 SGHTA and CDR2 FQGNSA. The V gene end was trimmed by 0 bases and the J gene end by 6 bases; junction bases not matched to a gene: 4. CDR3 sequence (DNA): TGTGCCAGCAGCTTAGCCCAGGGGGCGAGAAACATTCAGTACTTC. This encodes CASSLAQGARNIQYF.